This T cell receptor (beta chain) was recovered during a study of blood T cell repertoires in COVID-19. The wider study: Acute-phase and convalescent COVID-19 samples originated in the United States, Italy and Spain. PBMCs, B-cell-depleted T cells, or T cells provided the cDNA or gDNA that made up the material.

Authors' data handling: Reference gene primer amplification in the assay estimated nucleated cell counts. Clones were read by immunoSEQ multiplex PCR, and TCRdb kept only the in-frame ones, dropping some. V, J and clone size are those of that table, while D and trimming were read from the DNA. The table has about 200,000 clones, 70% to 90% seen once. This clone occurred a few times. The CDR3 loop spans 14 amino acids. The V gene's germline CDR1 is SGHNT and CDR2 YENEEA. V was shortened by 4 bases and J by 6 bases, with 16 bases between the two germline ends. This receptor was identified in a woman of 80 years or more with acute or convalescent COVID-19. Sample: peripheral blood. The V gene is TRBV11-3, the J gene TRBJ2-7; TRBD2 might be the D (7 bases). DNA for the CDR3: TGTGCCAGCAGCTCCGCTGCTAGGGGGGGCGAGCAGTACTTC. Encoded protein: CASSSAARGGEQYF.